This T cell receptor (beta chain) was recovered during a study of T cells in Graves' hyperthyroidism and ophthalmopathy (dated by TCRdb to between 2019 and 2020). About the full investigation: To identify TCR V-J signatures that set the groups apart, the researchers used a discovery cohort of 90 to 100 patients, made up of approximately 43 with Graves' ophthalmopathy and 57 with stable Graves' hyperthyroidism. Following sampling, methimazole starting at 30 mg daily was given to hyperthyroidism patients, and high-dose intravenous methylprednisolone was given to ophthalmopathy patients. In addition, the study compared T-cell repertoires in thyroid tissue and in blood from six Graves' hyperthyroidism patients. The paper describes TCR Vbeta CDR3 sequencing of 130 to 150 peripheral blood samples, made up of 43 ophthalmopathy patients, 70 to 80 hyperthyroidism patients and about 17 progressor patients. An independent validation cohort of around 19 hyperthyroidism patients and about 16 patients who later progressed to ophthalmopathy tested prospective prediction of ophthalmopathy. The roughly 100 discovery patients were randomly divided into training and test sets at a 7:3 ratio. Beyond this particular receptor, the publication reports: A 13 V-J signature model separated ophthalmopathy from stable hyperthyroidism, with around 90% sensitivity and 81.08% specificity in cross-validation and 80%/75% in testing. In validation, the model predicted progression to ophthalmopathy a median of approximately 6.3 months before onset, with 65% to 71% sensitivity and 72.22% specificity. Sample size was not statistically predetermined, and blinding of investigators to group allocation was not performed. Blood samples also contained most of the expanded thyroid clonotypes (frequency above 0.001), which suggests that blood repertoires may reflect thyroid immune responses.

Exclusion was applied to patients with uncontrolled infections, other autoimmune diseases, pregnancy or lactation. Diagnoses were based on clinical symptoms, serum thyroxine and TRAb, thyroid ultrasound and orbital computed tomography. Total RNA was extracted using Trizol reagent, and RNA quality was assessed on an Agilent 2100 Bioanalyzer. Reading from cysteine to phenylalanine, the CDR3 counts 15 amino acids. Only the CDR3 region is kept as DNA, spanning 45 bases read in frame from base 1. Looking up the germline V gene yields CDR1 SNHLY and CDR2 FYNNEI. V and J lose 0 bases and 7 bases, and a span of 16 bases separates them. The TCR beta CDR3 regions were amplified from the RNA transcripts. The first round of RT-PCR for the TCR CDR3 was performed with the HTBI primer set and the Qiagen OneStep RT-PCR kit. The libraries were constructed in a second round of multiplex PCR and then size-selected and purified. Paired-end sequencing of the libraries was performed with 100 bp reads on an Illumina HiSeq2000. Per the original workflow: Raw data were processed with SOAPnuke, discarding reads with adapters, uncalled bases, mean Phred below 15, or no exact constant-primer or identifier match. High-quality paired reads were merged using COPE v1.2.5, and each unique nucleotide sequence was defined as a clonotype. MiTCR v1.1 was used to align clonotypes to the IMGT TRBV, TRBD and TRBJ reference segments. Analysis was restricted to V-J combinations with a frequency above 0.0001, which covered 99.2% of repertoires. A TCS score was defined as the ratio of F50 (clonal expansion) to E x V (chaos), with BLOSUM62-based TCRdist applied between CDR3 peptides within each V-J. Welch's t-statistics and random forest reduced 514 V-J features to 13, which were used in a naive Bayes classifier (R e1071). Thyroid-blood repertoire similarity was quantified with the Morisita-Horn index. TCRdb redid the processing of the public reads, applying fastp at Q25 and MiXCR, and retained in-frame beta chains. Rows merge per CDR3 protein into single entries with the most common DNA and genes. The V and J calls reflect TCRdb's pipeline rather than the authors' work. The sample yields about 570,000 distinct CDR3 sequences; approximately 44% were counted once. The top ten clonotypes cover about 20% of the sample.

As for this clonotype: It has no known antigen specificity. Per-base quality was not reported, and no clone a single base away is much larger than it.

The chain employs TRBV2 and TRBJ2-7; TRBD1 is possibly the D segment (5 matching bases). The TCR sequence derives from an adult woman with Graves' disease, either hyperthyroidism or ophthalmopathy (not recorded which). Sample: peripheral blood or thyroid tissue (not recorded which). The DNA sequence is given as TGTGCCAGCAGTGAAGCAGGGCAGGGATTTAAGGAGCAGTACTTC. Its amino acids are CASSEAGQGFKEQYF.